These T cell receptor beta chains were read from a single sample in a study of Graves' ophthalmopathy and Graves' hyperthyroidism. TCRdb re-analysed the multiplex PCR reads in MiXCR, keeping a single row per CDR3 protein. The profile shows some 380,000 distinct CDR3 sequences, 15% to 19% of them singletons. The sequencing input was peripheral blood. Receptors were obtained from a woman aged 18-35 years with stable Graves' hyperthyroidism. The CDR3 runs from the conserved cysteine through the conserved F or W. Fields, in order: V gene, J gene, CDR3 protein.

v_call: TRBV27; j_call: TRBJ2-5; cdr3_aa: CASSLSPTSSEGTQYF
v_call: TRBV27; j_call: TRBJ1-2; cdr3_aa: CASNPGGLPGGYTF
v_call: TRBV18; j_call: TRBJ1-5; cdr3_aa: CASSPAGDQPQHF
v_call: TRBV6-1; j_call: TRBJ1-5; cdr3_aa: CASRQGNANQPQHF
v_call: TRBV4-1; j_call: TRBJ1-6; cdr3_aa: CASSPGQGSSYNSPLHF
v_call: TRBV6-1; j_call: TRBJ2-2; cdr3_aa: CASSELDRGRDGELFF
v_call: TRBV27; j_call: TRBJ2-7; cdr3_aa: CASSPHPTYEQYF
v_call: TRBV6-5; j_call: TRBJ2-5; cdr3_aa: CASSYEGLAGSRGETQYF
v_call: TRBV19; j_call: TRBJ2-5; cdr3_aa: CASSIRASGGQETQYF
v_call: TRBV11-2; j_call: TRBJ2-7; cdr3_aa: CASSLGLAGVQTYEQYF
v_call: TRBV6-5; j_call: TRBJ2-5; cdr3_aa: CASSPDNRETQYF
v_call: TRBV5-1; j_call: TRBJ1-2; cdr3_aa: CASSLASTAFYGYTF
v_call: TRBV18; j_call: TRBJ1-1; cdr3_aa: CASSPIGTANTEAFF
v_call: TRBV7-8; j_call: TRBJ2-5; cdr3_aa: CASSLIRESQYF
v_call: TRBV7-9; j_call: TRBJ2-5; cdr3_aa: CASTKTANQETQYF
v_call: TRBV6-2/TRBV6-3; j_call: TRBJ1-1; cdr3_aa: CASSSPPTF
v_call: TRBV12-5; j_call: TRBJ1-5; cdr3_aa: CASGLSIGTDSYQPQHF
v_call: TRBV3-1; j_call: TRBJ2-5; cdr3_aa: CASSQGSPQETQYF
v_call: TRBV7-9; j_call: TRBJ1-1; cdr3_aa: CASSLWRQKNTEAFF
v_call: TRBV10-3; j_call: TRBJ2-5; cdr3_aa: CATKRLNLGPETQYF
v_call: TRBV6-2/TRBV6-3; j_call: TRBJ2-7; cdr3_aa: CASQSPGRRYEQYF
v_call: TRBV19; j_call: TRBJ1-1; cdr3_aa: CASSPPTPEAFF
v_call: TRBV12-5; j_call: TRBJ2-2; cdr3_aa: CASGRTGELFF
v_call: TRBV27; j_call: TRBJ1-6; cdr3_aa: CASSSRAGRDGSPLHF
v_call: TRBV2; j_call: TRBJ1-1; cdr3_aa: CASSGARGNTEAFF
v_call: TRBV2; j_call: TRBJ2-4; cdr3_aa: CASSVGDGNIQYF
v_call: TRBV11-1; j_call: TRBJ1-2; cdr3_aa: CASSLPTGVFSYGYTF
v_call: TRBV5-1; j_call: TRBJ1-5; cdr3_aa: CASSLGTGAVGNQPQHF
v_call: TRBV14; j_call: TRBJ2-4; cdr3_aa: CASSQVGVAPKNIQYF
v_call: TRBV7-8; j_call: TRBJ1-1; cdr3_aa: CASSPGTRGGAFF
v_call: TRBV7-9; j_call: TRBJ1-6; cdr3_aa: CASSSLSAFTGSVSPLHF
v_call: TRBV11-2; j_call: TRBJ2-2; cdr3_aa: CASSLKRGGNTGELFF
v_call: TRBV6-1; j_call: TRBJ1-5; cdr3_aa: CASSPRDSNQPQHF
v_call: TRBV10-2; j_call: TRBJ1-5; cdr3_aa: CASSERAQTNQPQHF
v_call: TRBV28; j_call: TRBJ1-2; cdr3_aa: CASSLYVDTYGYTF
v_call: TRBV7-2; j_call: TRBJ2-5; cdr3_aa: CASSLLGGGETQYF
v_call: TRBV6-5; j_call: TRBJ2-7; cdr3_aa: CASRTRTATYEQYF
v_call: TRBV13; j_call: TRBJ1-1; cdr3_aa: CASSLLNRGSEAFF
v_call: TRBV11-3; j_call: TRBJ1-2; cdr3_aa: CASRLTGGEANYGYTF
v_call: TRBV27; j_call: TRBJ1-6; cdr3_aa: CASSTGTGNSPLHF
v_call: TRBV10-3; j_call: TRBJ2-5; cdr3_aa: CAITRGLGEETRYF
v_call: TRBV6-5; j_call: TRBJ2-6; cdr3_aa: CASSYSPQAGANVLTF
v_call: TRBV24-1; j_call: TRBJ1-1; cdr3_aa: CATSDPPDREIFF
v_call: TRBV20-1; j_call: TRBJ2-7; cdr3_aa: CSALTGTYEQYF
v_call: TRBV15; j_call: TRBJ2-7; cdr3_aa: CATSRDLQTQYF
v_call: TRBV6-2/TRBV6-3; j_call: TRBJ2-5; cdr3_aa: CASSSTGGIETQYF
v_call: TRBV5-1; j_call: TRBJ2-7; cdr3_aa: CASSGTSGGAVQYF
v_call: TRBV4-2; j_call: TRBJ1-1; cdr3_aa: CASSQGAGNTEAFF
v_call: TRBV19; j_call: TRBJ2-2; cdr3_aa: CASSPDRTTGELFF
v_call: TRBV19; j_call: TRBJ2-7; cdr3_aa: CASSAPSGSSYEQYF
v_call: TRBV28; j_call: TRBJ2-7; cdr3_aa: CASSLGGGAEQYF